Sequencing of this T cell receptor (beta chain) was carried out in a study of cytomegalovirus exposure and HLA in healthy donors. Study-wide background: One earlier analysis, a look at roughly 170 million T cells, found about 100 million unique TCR beta sequences.

13 Jbeta primers and 60 Vbeta primers were used for the PCR. The repertoire was sequenced with immunoSEQ multiplex PCR; TCRdb's copy has only in-frame clones and lacks some. The table lists roughly 130,000 clones, about 80% of them singletons. Study conclusions and caveats: Excluded were some V segments that proved indistinguishable, including TRBV6-2 and TRBV6-3. As a later analysis showed, a missense DCLRE1C variant was linked to trimming of TCR beta V- and J-genes.

Donors showed nominal health when sampled, although they likely had unrecorded immune exposures. Germline V gene sequence: CDR1 SEHNR, CDR2 FQNEAQ (reference sequence). Trimming at V came to 5 bases and at J to 4 bases, leaving 8 bases not matched to a gene. The CDR3 extends over 16 amino acids. For this clone: The antigen is unknown.

The sequence was obtained from a young man in good health and CMV-seronegative. V usage is TRBV7-9 and J usage is TRBJ1-4; 9 bases match TRBD1. Input material: PBMCs. CDR3 nucleotide sequence: TGTGCCAGCAGCCCACGGGGACAGGGCGATAATGAAAAACTGTTTTTT. Translating it yields CASSPRGQGDNEKLFF.